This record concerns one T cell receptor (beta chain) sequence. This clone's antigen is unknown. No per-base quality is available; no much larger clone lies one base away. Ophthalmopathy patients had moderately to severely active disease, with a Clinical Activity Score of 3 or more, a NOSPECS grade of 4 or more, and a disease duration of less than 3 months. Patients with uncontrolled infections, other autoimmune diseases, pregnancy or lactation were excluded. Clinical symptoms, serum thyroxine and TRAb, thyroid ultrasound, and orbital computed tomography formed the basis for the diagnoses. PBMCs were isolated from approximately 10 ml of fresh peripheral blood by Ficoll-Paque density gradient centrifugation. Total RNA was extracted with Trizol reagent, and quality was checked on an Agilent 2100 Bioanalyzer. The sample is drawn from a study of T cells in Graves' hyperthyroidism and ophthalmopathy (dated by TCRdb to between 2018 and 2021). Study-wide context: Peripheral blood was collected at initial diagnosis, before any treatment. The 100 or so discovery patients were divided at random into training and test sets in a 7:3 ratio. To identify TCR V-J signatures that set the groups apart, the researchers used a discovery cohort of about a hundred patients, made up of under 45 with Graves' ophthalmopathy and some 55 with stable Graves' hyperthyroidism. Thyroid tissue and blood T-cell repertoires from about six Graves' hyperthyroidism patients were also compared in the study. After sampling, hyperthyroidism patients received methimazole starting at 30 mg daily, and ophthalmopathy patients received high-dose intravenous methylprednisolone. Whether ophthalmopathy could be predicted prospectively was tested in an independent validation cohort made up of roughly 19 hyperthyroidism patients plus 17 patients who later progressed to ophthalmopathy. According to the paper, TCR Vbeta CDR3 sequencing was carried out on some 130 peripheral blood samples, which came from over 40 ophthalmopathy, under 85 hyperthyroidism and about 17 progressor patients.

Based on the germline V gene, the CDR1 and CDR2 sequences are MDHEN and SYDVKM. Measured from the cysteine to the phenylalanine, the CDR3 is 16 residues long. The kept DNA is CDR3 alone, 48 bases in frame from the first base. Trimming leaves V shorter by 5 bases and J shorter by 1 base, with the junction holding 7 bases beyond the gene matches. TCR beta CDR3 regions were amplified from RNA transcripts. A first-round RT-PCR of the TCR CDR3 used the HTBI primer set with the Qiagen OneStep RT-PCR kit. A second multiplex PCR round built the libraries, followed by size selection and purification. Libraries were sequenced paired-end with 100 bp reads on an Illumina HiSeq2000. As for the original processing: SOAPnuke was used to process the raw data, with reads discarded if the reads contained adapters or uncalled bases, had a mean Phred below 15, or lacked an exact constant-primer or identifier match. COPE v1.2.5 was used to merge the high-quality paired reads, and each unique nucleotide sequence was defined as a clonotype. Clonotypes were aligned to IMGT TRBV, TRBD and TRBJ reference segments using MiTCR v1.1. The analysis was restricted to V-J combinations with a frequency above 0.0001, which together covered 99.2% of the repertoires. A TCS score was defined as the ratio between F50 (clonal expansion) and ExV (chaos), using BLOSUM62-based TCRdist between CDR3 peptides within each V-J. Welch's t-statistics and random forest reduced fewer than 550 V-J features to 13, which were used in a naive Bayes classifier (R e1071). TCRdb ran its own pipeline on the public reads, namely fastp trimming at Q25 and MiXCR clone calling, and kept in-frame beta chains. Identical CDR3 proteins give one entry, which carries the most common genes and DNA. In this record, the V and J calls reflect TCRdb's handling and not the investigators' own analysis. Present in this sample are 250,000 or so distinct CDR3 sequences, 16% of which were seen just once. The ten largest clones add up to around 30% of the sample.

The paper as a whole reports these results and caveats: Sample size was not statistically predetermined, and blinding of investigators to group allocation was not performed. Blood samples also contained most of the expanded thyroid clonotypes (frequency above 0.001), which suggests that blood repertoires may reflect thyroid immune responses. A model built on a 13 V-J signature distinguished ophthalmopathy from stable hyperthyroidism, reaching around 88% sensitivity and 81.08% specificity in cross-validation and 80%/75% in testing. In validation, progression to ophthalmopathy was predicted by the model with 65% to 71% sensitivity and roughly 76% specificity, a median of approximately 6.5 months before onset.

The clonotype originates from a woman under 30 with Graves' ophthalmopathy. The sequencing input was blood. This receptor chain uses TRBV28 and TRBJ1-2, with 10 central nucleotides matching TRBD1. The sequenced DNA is TGTGCCAGCAGTGGCCGGGACAGGGGCCATAACTATGGCTACACCTTC. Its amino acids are CASSGRDRGHNYGYTF.